This T cell receptor beta chain was recovered during a study of T-cell reconstitution after alpha-beta-depleted transplantation in children. The TCRbeta library incorporated unique molecular identifiers. In TCRdb, the PCR reads were re-called with MiXCR into one record per CDR3 protein. The sample has approximately 640,000 distinct CDR3 sequences, approximately 16% seen once. Germline CDR1 is MNHEY and CDR2 is SVGEGT. Trimming cost V 4 bases and J 3 bases; bases outside gene matches: 7. The CDR3 is 15 residues long. This clonotype has just a few counts. The sample here was PBMCs from the stem cell graft donor, taken from the stem cell graft. This chain connects TRBV6-2 or TRBV6-3 to TRBJ2-7; the match to TRBD1 covers 9 bases. The source of this sequence is a human donor who donated a stem cell graft to a child with acute myeloid leukemia. CDR3 sequence reads: CASSCAGTGCYEQYF. The CDR3 DNA reads as TGTGCCAGCAGTTGTGCCGGGACAGGGTGCTACGAGCAGTACTTC.